This TCR beta chain comes out of a study of human T cells and chemical hapten exposure. This clonotype was counted between two and nine times. The germline gives CDR1 SGDLS, CDR2 YYNGEE. V was trimmed by 0 bases and J by 3 bases, leaving 14 bases between them. The CDR3 consists of 16 residues. TCRdb fed the RACE reads into MiXCR, producing one record per CDR3 protein. The table shows around 380,000 distinct CDR3 sequences, with about 4.8% occurring only once. Time point described: patch test 1, 2 weeks after DPC sensitization. Specified treatment: therapeutic diphenylcyclopropenone sensitization with weekly scalp DPC.

V gene TRBV9 combines with J gene TRBJ2-3, with D possibly matching TRBD2 (6 bases). The sample in question was whole blood, obtained in connection with sensitization to the hapten diphenylcyclopropenone (DPC). The clonotype comes from a woman aged 45-60 years with alopecia areata. Some clones in this sample may be carry-over from other donors' samples. For the CDR3, the DNA is TGTGCCAGCAGCGTAGGTGGCGTTGGGGGGACAGATACGCAGTATTTT. It specifies CASSVGGVGGTDTQYF.